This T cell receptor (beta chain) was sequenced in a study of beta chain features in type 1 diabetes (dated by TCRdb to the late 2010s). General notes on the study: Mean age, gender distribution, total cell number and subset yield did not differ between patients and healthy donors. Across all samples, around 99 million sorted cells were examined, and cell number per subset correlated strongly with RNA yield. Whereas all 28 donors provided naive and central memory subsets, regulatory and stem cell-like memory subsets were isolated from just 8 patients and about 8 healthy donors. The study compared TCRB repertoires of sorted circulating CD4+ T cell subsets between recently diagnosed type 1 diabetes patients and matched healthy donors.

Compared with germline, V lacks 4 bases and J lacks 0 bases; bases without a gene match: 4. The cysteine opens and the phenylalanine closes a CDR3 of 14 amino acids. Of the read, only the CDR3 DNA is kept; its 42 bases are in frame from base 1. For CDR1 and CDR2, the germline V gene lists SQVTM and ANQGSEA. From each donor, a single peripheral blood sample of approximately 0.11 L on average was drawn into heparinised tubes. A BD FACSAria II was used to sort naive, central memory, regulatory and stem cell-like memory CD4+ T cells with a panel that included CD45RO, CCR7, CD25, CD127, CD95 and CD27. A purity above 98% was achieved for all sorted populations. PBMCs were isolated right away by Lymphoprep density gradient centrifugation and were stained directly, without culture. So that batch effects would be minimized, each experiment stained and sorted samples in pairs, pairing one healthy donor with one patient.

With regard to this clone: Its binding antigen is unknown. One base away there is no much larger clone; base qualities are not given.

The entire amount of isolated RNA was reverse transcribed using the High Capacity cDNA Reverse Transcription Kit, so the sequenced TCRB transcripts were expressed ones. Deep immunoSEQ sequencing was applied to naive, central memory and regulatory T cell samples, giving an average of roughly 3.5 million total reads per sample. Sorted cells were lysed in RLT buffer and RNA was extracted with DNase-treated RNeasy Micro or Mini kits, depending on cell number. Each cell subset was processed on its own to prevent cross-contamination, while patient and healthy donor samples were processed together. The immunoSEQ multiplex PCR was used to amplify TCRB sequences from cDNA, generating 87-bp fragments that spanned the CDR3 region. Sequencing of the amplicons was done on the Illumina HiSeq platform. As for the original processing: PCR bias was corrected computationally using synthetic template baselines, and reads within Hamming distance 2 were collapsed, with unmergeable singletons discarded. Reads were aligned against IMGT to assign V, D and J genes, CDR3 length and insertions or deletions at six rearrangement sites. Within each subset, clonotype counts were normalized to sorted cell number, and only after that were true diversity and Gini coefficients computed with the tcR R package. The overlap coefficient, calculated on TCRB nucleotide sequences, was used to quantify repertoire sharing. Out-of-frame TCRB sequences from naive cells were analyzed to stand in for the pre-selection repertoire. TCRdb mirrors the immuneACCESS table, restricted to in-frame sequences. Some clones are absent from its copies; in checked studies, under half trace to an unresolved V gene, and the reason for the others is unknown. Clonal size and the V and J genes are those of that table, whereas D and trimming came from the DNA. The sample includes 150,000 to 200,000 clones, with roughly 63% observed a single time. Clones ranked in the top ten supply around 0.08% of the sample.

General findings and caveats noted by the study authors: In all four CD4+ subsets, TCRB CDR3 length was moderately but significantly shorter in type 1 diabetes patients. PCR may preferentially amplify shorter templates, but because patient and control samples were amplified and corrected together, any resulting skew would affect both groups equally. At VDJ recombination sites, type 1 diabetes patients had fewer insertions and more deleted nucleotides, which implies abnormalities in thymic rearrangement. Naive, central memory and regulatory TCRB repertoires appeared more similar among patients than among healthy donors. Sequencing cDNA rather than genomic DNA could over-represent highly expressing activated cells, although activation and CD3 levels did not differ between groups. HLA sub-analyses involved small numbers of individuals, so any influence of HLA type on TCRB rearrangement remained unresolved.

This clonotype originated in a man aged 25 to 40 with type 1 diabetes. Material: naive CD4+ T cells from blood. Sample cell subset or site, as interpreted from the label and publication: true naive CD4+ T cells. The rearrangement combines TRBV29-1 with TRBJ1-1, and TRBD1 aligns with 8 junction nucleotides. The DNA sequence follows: TGCAGCGTTGGTGGGGGACAGGTGAACACTGAAGCTTTCTTT. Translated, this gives CSVGGGQVNTEAFF.